The clone carrying this T cell receptor beta chain was counted between two and nine times. Its antigen is undetermined. CDR3 length: 14 residues. Trimming at V came to 2 bases and at J to 2 bases, leaving 4 bases not matched to a gene. Looked up from germline, CDR1 is SGHNT and CDR2 is YYREEE (reference sequence). Only Caucasian adults living in Nashville, Tennessee served as donors. This entry comes from a study of shared clonotypes between healthy human individuals. The study, taken as a whole, reports: Sequencing depth was expected to influence donor clonotype sharing. The diversity represented, both genetic and in exposure history, was limited by few donors. Some naive CD4 clonotypes, about 5%, turned up in common across several donors.

Assay used: immunoSEQ multiplex PCR; TCRdb lists only in-frame clones, some missing. The sample shows about 730,000 clones, roughly two thirds of them seen only once. V is TRBV5-4 and J is TRBJ2-7, with 7 bases matching TRBD2. The receptor was isolated from a woman aged 25 to 45 in good health. Source material: memory CD4+ T cells sorted from blood. Sample subset: CD45RA-negative fraction. CDR3 protein: CASSFLAAPYEQYF. For the CDR3, the DNA is TGTGCCAGCAGCTTTCTAGCGGCCCCCTACGAGCAGTACTTC.